These 25 T cell receptor beta chains were sequenced from one sample in a study of shared T cell receptors in the human thymus. TCRdb's table, derived via immunoSEQ multiplex PCR, lists solely in-frame clones and lacks some. The sample lists 550,000 to 800,000 clones; 70% to 90% were seen once. The sample also formed part of further work on human thymus T cells.

Sequencing was performed on thymocytes. Receptors were obtained from a girl under three years old with a congenital heart defect.

The chain carries TRBV7-2 and TRBJ1-6; 11 bases line up with TRBD1. This CDR3 comprises 16 residues. Germline lookup yields CDR1 SGHTA and CDR2 FQGNSA. V shed 6 bases, J shed 13 bases, and the junction held 14 bases outside the gene matches. In nucleotides, the CDR3 is TGTGCCAGCAGTCAAGGTTGGGGGACAGGGGGTAGGCCCCTCCACTTT. Translated, it gives CASSQGWGTGGRPLHF.

J is TRBJ1-1 and V is TRBV19; perhaps TRBD1 as D (6 bases). This CDR3 is 14 amino acids long. Trimming took 5 bases from V and 3 from J, leaving 13 bases between them. Germline lookup yields CDR1 LNHDA and CDR2 SQIVND (reference sequence). CDR3 bases: TGTGCCAGTAGTCCCCCGCCAGGGGACACTGAAGCTTTCTTT. Its translation: CASSPPPGDTEAFF.

The gene calls are TRBV5-5 and TRBJ2-1; TRBD1 matches 7 bases. The CDR3 runs to 14 residues. CDR1 is SGHKS and CDR2 is YYEKEE in the germline V gene (reference sequence). V lost 4 bases, J lost 4 bases, and 5 bases stayed unmatched. The CDR3 reads CASSQDRRYNEQFF. For the CDR3, the DNA is TGTGCCAGCAGCCAGGACAGGAGGTACAATGAGCAGTTCTTC.

Turning to this clone: The junction differs from germline at one of its ends, possibly a read error. The rearrangement uses TRBV6-5 and TRBJ1-5; D not resolved. Germline-derived CDR1 and CDR2 are MNHEY and SVGAGI. The CDR3 spans 11 residues. In DNA, the CDR3 is TGCGCAGCGGGTGTTCGGCAGCCCCAGCATTTT. Its protein product is CAAGVRQPQHF.

The chain combines TRBV2 with TRBJ1-1, with unresolved D. The germline V gene encodes CDR1 SNHLY and CDR2 FYNNEI. Trimming took 4 bases from V and 0 from J, leaving 6 bases between them. The CDR3 has 13 amino acids. In DNA, the CDR3 is TGTGCCAGCAGTGGGTCAGTGAACACTGAAGCTTTCTTT. Protein sequence: CASSGSVNTEAFF.

The chain links TRBV7-4 to TRBJ1-1, with TRBD1 matching 7 bases. V was clipped by 5 bases and J by 1 base; unmatched bases: 22. Germline CDR1 and CDR2: SGHVT and SQSDAQ. This CDR3 is 20 amino acids long. CDR3 region: CASSPPKVKTGNYANTEAFF. CDR3 in DNA: TGTGCCAGCAGCCCCCCAAAAGTAAAGACAGGGAACTACGCGAACACTGAAGCTTTCTTT.

The gene calls are TRBV7-9 and TRBJ1-4, with a weak D call TRBD1 (6 bases). Trimming took 5 bases from V and 2 from J, leaving 21 bases between them. The CDR3 has 18 residues. Germline V gene lookup returns CDR1 SEHNR and CDR2 FQNEAQ (reference sequence). DNA for the CDR3: TGTGCCAGCAGCACCCGGACAGAAACCTTGGGGACTAATGAAAAACTGTTTTTT. Translation gives CASSTRTETLGTNEKLFF. The complete variable domain, with remaining parts taken from reference TRBV7-9 and TRBJ1-4, reads DTGVSQNPRHKITKRGQNVTFRCDPISEHNRLYWYRQTLGQGPEFLTYFQNEAQLEKSRLLSDRFSAERPKGSFSTLEIQRTEQGDSAMYLCASSTRTETLGTNEKLFFGSGTQLSVL.

As DNA, the CDR3 is TGTGCCAGCAGTGAGGGTACGGGGACAGGAAGGAGCGATCAGCCCCAGCATTTT. It codes for CASSEGTGTGRSDQPQHF. The chain is built from TRBV2 and TRBJ1-5; the match to TRBD1 covers 8 bases. The CDR3 spans 18 residues. V shed 3 bases and J 5 bases; nucleotides not matched to a gene: 15. Germline lookup yields CDR1 SNHLY and CDR2 FYNNEI.

J is TRBJ1-1 and V is TRBV6-6; D gene unclear. The CDR3 totals 13 residues. Per the germline V gene, CDR1 is MNHNY and CDR2 is SVGAGI (reference sequence). Trimming removed 2 bases at V and 5 bases at J, with 9 bases between. The CDR3 region is CASSYGRGTEAFF. The CDR3 region has the DNA TGTGCCAGCAGTTACGGGCGTGGGACTGAAGCTTTCTTT.

In this sample, this clone turned up once. V and J are TRBV19 and TRBJ1-5; a possible D gene is TRBD1 (6 bases). V gave up 6 bases and J gave up 3 bases, with 24 bases separating them. This CDR3 has 18 amino acids. Germline values: CDR1 LNHDA, CDR2 SQIVND (reference sequence). The CDR3 region is CASRKALVDRRDNQPQHF. CDR3 DNA sequence: TGTGCCAGTAGGAAGGCGCTAGTAGACAGGCGCGACAATCAGCCCCAGCATTTT.

V usage is TRBV4-2 and J usage is TRBJ2-1; D is ambiguous. The CDR3 covers 17 residues. V gave up 2 bases and J gave up 0 bases, with 14 bases separating them. Germline CDR1 and CDR2: LGHNA and YNFKEQ. The CDR3 DNA is TGTGCCAGCAGCCAAATATTCGGCGCTAGCTCCTACAATGAGCAGTTCTTC. Translating gives CASSQIFGASSYNEQFF.

The J gene is TRBJ2-7, the V gene TRBV15, with D perhaps matching TRBD1 (6 bases). CDR1 is LNHNV and CDR2 is YYDKDF in the germline V gene (reference sequence). V was clipped by 4 bases and J by 3 bases, with 16 bases between them. CDR3 length: 15 amino acids. The CDR3 coding sequence is TGTGCCACCAGCAAAGCCGACAGGCTCCTCTACGAGCAGTACTTC. Protein product: CATSKADRLLYEQYF.

The genes are TRBV5-4 and TRBJ1-1; D gene uncertain. V dropped 1 base and J dropped 0 bases, with 7 bases sitting between them. The germline gives CDR1 SGHNT, CDR2 YYREEE (reference sequence). CDR3 size: 14 residues. This chain's CDR3 is CASSLNEMNTEAFF. The CDR3 DNA is TGTGCCAGCAGCTTGAATGAGATGAACACTGAAGCTTTCTTT.

This sequence joins TRBV5-1 and TRBJ1-1, with 10 bases aligning to TRBD1. Trimming cost V 4 bases and J 0 bases; bases outside gene matches: 6. This CDR3 comprises 16 residues. Per germline, CDR1 SGHRS and CDR2 YFSETQ. The CDR3 is CASSGTGTGVNTEAFF. The CDR3 DNA reads as TGCGCCAGCAGCGGAACGGGGACAGGGGTGAACACTGAAGCTTTCTTT.

The rearrangement uses TRBV5-1 and TRBJ2-7; 7 bases are a match to TRBD1. Germline CDR1 is SGHRS and CDR2 is YFSETQ. The CDR3 is 16 residues long. Losses at the gene ends were 0 bases for V and 3 bases for J; bases not matched to a gene: 9. CDR3 nucleotides: TGCGCCAGCAGCTTGGGTGACAGGGTTGGATGCTACGAGCAGTACTTC. Residues: CASSLGDRVGCYEQYF.

The genes are TRBV7-9 and TRBJ1-2, with 8 bases that match TRBD1. Germline assignment: CDR1 SEHNR and CDR2 FQNEAQ (reference sequence). The CDR3 is 14 amino acids. Trimming removed 2 bases from V and 7 bases from J; junction bases left unmatched: 6. Here the CDR3 DNA reads TGTGCCAGCAGCTTAATGACAGGGGAACCTGGCTACACCTTC. Translated, it gives CASSLMTGEPGYTF.

The V call is TRBV5-1, the J call TRBJ2-1, with a weak D call TRBD1 (6 bases). The CDR3 is made up of 15 amino acids. The V end was cut by 3 bases, the J end by 6 bases, with 16 bases between. Germline loops: CDR1 SGHRS, CDR2 YFSETQ. CDR3 protein: CASSSVTLGGNEQFF. The CDR3 nucleotides read TGCGCCAGCAGCTCGGTGACCTTAGGGGGCAATGAGCAGTTCTTC.

The V call is TRBV14, the J call TRBJ2-1; TRBD1 agrees at 7 bases. J gave up 9 bases and V 3 bases, and 14 bases lay outside the gene matches. This CDR3 region has 16 residues. CDR1 is SGHDN, CDR2 FVKESK, per germline. CDR3 nucleotide sequence: TGTGCCAGCAGCCATGCACAGGGGATTTGGGCGGGTGAGCAGTTCTTC. Its protein product is CASSHAQGIWAGEQFF.

The V gene is TRBV28, the J gene TRBJ1-3; 8 nucleotides agree with TRBD1. Unmatched junction bases numbered 5, after V lost 3 bases and J lost 4 bases. The length of the CDR3 is 15 residues. The germline V gene has CDR1 MDHEN and CDR2 SYDVKM. CDR3 loop: CASSLYRGDGNTIYF. The CDR3 nucleotides are TGTGCCAGCAGTTTGTACAGGGGGGACGGAAACACCATATATTTT.

The chain combines TRBV19 with TRBJ1-1; D gene ambiguous. Germline CDR1 and CDR2: LNHDA and SQIVND (reference sequence). V was clipped by 8 bases and J by 12 bases, with 22 bases between them. This CDR3 has 13 amino acids. The CDR3: CASLSGPGMIPFF. In DNA, the CDR3 is TGTGCCAGTCTTTCCGGGCCCGGGATGATCCCTTTCTTT.

This chain uses TRBV29-1 with TRBJ1-2; TRBD1 matches 8 bases. CDR3 length: 12 amino acids. CDR1 SQVTM and CDR2 ANQGSEA come from the germline V gene. The J segment lost 5 bases and the V segment lost 7 bases, leaving 6 bases of the junction unmatched. CDR3 protein: CSAGQGRYGYTF. DNA for the CDR3: TGCAGCGCCGGACAGGGCCGGTATGGCTACACCTTC.

The chain has TRBV12-5 and TRBJ2-7; possible D gene TRBD1, 5 bases. Trimming took 4 bases from V and 6 from J, leaving 25 bases between them. This CDR3 is built from 17 residues. Germline lookup yields CDR1 LGHNT and CDR2 FRNRAP. CDR3 amino acids: CASGYTDIFNISVEQYF. The CDR3 region has the DNA TGTGCTAGTGGTTATACGGACATTTTTAATATCTCGGTCGAGCAGTACTTC.

In its sample, this clone was seen once. This chain connects TRBV4-1 to TRBJ1-5, with 10 bases fitting TRBD1. The trim removed 4 bases at V and 2 bases at J, leaving 11 bases unmatched. This CDR3 region has 18 residues. CDR1 MGHRA and CDR2 YSYEKL come from the germline V gene. The CDR3 loop is CASSPPPGQGLGNQPQHF. For the CDR3, the DNA is TGCGCCAGCAGCCCTCCCCCGGGACAGGGGTTGGGCAATCAGCCCCAGCATTTT.

The gene calls are TRBV25-1 and TRBJ1-1, with D maybe TRBD1 (6 bases). Germline V gene data show CDR1 as MGHDK and CDR2 as SYGVNS. V lost 1 base to trimming and J lost 3 bases, with 21 bases between them. There are 18 residues in the CDR3. CDR3 protein: CASSESLFTTGFDTEAFF. As DNA, the CDR3 is TGTGCCAGCAGTGAATCTCTCTTTACTACAGGGTTTGACACTGAAGCTTTCTTT.

The chain employs TRBV7-8 and TRBJ1-4; D perhaps matches TRBD1 (5 bases). Trimming removed 4 bases from V and 10 bases from J, with 10 bases in between. Per germline, CDR1 SGHVS and CDR2 FQNEAQ. The CDR3 has 12 amino acids. As DNA, the CDR3 is TGTGCCAGCAGCTCGGGTCAGGGAAAACTGTTTTTT. It encodes CASSSGQGKLFF.